Presented here are 15 T cell receptor beta chains from one specimen sequenced in a study of cytomegalovirus exposure and HLA in healthy donors. Primers included in the PCR were 60 Vbeta and 13 Jbeta primers. Produced via immunoSEQ multiplex PCR; TCRdb's table is partial and in-frame only. The sample has about 78,000 clones; around 84% are singletons. Sequenced sample: PBMCs. Receptors originate from a woman between 50 and 59 years old in good health and CMV-seronegative.

This clone was recorded a few times. V and J are TRBV19 and TRBJ2-5, with D possibly being TRBD2 (6 bases). The J call is in doubt because the DNA end fits TRBJ2-7 better. The length of the CDR3 is 15 residues. CDR1 is LNHDA and CDR2 is SQIVND in the germline V gene (reference sequence). The CDR3 reads CASSMEGRGTYEQYF. The CDR3, as DNA: TGTGCCAGTAGTATGGAGGGTCGCGGTACCTACGAGCAGTACTTC.

The J gene is TRBJ2-7, the V gene TRBV11-2, with a tentative D call TRBD2 (6 bases). The V end lost 0 bases, the J end lost 4 bases, and 13 bases lay between the germline ends. The CDR3 is 15 amino acids. Looked up from germline, CDR1 is SGHAT and CDR2 is FQNNGV. As DNA, the CDR3 is TGTGCCAGCAGCTTAGACCAGATCCGGGGGTACGAGCAGTACTTC. Translated, it gives CASSLDQIRGYEQYF.

J is TRBJ1-2 and V is TRBV19, with D unclear. Trimming shortened V by 7 bases and J by 6 bases, and 15 bases separated the two germline ends. Germline assignment: CDR1 LNHDA and CDR2 SQIVND (reference sequence). CDR3 length: 13 amino acids. CDR3 in amino acids: CASKEQTMNGYTF. CDR3 sequence (DNA): TGTGCCAGTAAAGAACAGACAATGAATGGCTACACCTTC.

The chain couples TRBV18 to TRBJ2-7, with a weak D call TRBD2 (7 bases). V was shortened by 3 bases and J by 5 bases, with 14 bases between the two germline ends. The CDR3 has 14 amino acids. Per germline, CDR1 KGHSH and CDR2 LQKENI. In nucleotides, the CDR3 is TGTGCCAGCTCACCGAGCCGGGGGGCCCACGAGCAGTACTTC. Amino acid sequence: CASSPSRGAHEQYF. Together with reference TRBV18 and TRBJ2-7, the CDR3 gives the full variable domain: NAGVMQNPRHLVRRRGQEARLRCSPMKGHSHVYWYRQLPEEGLKFMVYLQKENIIDESGMPKERFSAEFPKEGPSILRIQQVVRGDSAAYFCASSPSRGAHEQYFGPGTRLTVT.

The rearrangement joins TRBV19 to TRBJ2-1; 11 positions match TRBD1. Looked up from germline, CDR1 is LNHDA and CDR2 is SQIVND (reference sequence). The CDR3 runs 14 residues. With 8 bases clipped from V and 6 bases from J, the junction kept 6 bases outside the gene matches. CDR3 sequence reads: CASFGQGAINEQFF. The CDR3 nucleotides are TGTGCCAGTTTCGGACAGGGGGCGATCAATGAGCAGTTCTTC.

The rearrangement uses TRBV4-1 and TRBJ1-2; no definite D call. V lost 4 bases to trimming and J lost 0 bases, with 12 bases between them. This CDR3 spans 15 amino acids. Germline CDR1 and CDR2: MGHRA and YSYEKL. CDR3 coding DNA: TGCGCCAGCAGCCCATTGTCGGTAGCTAACTATGGCTACACCTTC. Its translation: CASSPLSVANYGYTF.

Regarding this clone: Other nucleotide sequences from this sample produce the same CDR3. V gene TRBV5-6 combines with J gene TRBJ2-1, with 9 bases fitting TRBD2. The CDR3 totals 15 residues. The V gene end was trimmed by 4 bases and the J gene end by 8 bases; junction bases not matched to a gene: 10. Germline V lookup: CDR1 SGHDT, CDR2 YYEEEE. CDR3 in amino acids: CASSQLAGWGDEQFF. CDR3 bases: TGTGCCAGCAGCCAGCTAGCGGGATGGGGGGATGAGCAGTTCTTC.

The chain carries TRBV7-9 and TRBJ1-4; 7 bases align to TRBD1. Germline trimming cut 5 bases from V and 0 bases from J; bases unmatched to any gene: 6. The CDR3 sequence is 16 residues long. Germline lookup yields CDR1 SEHNR and CDR2 FQNEAQ (reference sequence). In DNA, the CDR3 is TGTGCCAGCAGCCGACAGGGCCTGGCAACTAATGAAAAACTGTTTTTT. Translating it yields CASSRQGLATNEKLFF.

V is TRBV5-1 and J is TRBJ2-3; 7 nucleotides agree with TRBD2. The V gene's germline CDR1 is SGHRS and CDR2 YFSETQ. J was trimmed by 1 base and V by 0 bases; bases with no gene match: 2. This CDR3 region has 15 residues. In DNA, the CDR3 is TGCGCCAGCAGCTTGGAGGCGGGAGGCACAGATACGCAGTATTTT. Amino acids: CASSLEAGGTDTQYF.

This clone appeared a few times. V is TRBV10-3 and J is TRBJ1-1; TRBD1 is a possible D gene (6 bases). CDR1 is ENHRY and CDR2 is SYGVKD in the germline V gene. Trimming took off 4 bases at V and 0 bases at J, with 9 bases between the two ends. The CDR3 consists of 14 residues. The DNA for the CDR3 is TGTGCCATCAGTGGACAGGCCATGAACACTGAAGCTTTCTTT. It specifies CAISGQAMNTEAFF.

This clone was picked up a small number of times. This CDR3 reads CASGLAGGPNEQFF. CDR3 in DNA: TGTGCTAGTGGTTTAGCGGGAGGGCCAAATGAGCAGTTCTTC. The chain employs TRBV12-5 and TRBJ2-1, with 10 bases that match TRBD2. Germline trimming cut 3 bases from V and 7 bases from J; bases unmatched to any gene: 3. The germline CDR1 and CDR2 sequences are LGHNT and FRNRAP. The CDR3 totals 14 residues.

V gene TRBV9 combines with J gene TRBJ2-3; 8 bases align to TRBD2. Trimming cost V 0 bases and J 6 bases; bases outside gene matches: 9. CDR1 SGDLS and CDR2 YYNGEE come from the germline V gene. The CDR3 loop spans 16 amino acids. CDR3 in DNA: TGTGCCAGCAGCGTAGGAGTAGCGGGGTCCCGCGATACGCAGTATTTT. Amino acid sequence: CASSVGVAGSRDTQYF.

This chain uses TRBV6-5 with TRBJ1-1; 8 positions match TRBD1. The CDR3 has 14 residues. Germline assignment: CDR1 MNHEY and CDR2 SVGAGI. V trimming: 6 bases; J trimming: 2 bases; junction bases outside the gene matches: 5. The CDR3 is CASSFDRGNTEAFF. Written as DNA, the CDR3 is TGTGCCAGCAGCTTCGACAGGGGAAACACTGAAGCTTTCTTT.

V is TRBV27 and J is TRBJ2-1, with TRBD1 as a possible D gene (5 bases). In germline, CDR1 is MNHEY, CDR2 SMNVEV (reference sequence). V lost 8 bases to trimming and J lost 4 bases, with 12 bases between them. The CDR3 sequence is 13 residues long. CDR3 nucleotide sequence: TGTGCCAGCGGGCAGGGTTCGTACAATGAGCAGTTCTTC. Encoded protein: CASGQGSYNEQFF.

V usage is TRBV11-2 and J usage is TRBJ2-7, with 9 bases aligning to TRBD1. CDR3 length equals 14 residues. J lost 2 bases, V lost 5 bases, and 4 bases had no gene match. Germline V lookup: CDR1 SGHAT, CDR2 FQNNGV. CDR3: CASSPWTGAYEQYV. The CDR3 nucleotides are TGTGCCAGCAGCCCTTGGACAGGGGCCTACGAGCAGTACGTC.